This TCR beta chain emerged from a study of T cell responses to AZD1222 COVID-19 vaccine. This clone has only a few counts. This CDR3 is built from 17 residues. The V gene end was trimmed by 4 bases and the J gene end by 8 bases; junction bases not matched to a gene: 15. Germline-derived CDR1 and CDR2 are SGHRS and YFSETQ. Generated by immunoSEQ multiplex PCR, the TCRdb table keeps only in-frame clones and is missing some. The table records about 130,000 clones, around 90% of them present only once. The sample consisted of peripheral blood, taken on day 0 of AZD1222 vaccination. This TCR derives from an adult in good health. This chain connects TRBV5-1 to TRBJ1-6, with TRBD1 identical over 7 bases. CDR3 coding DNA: TGCGCCAGCAGCCCCACCCGGACAGGCTACTCCTATTCACCCCTCCACTTT. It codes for CASSPTRTGYSYSPLHF.